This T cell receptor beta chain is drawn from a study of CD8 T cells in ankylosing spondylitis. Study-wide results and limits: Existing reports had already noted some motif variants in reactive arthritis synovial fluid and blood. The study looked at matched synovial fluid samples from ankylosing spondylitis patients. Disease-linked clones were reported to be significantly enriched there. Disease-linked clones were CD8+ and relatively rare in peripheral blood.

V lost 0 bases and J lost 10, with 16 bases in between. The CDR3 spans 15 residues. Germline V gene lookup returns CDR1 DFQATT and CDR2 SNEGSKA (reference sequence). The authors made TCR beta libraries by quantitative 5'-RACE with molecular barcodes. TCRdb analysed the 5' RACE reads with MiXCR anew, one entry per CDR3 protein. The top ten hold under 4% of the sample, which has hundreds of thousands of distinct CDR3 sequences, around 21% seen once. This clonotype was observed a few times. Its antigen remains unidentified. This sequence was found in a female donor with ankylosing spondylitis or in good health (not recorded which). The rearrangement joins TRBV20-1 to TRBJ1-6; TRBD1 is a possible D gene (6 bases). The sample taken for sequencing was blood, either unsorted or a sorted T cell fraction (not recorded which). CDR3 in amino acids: CSARDSGGARSPLHF. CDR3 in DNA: TGCAGTGCTAGAGATTCGGGGGGCGCGAGATCACCCCTCCACTTT.